This T cell receptor beta chain was documented in a study of HIV-infected patients and healthy controls. The repertoire came from unfractionated whole blood and reflected all unsorted peripheral T cells. This clonotype was recorded many times. The antigen is unknown. Looked up from germline, CDR1 is LNHDA and CDR2 is SQIVND (reference sequence). The V end was cut by 2 bases, the J end by 6 bases, with 10 bases between. The CDR3 covers 13 residues. cDNA was made from roughly 470 ng RNA using alpha and beta constant primers. Alpha and beta chain libraries were made separately by chain-specific third strand synthesis with multiplexing indices. TCRdb reanalysed the 5' RACE reads using MiXCR and keeps one entry per CDR3 protein. The sample yields about 7,400 distinct CDR3 sequences, around 10% seen once. Study results and caveats: Diversity differences between study cohorts were not due to their slight age and sex differences. HIV+ repertoires were severely depleted of MAIT alpha-chain CDR3s, unlike healthy controls.

The specimen comprised blood, sampled before antiretroviral therapy. The chain employs TRBV19 and TRBJ1-2; no reliable D call. This clonotype was obtained from an adult with HIV infection. CDR3 protein: CASSITGLHGYTF. CDR3 DNA: TGTGCCAGTAGTATAACCGGGTTGCATGGCTACACCTTC.